The 29 T cell receptor beta chains given below trace back to one sample, sequenced in a study of blood T cell repertoires in COVID-19. The repertoire was sequenced with immunoSEQ multiplex PCR; TCRdb's copy has only in-frame clones and lacks some. The sample lists roughly 140,000 clones; nearly 85% were seen once. Sample: PBMCs or T cells enriched from blood (not recorded which). The receptors originated from a man aged 45-60 years in a cohort exposed to, infected with or recovered from COVID-19 (not recorded which).

The CDR3, as DNA: TGTGCTTTGGGATCACACTCCTACGAGCAGTACTTC. Its translation is CALGSHSYEQYF. The chain is built from TRBV30 and TRBJ2-7, with D hard to call. In germline, CDR1 is GTSNPN, CDR2 SVGIG (reference sequence). The CDR3 runs to 12 residues.

This chain joins TRBV11-2 and TRBJ2-7; 11 nucleotides line up with TRBD2. CDR3 length: 15 amino acids. V was clipped by 5 bases and J by 1 base; unmatched bases: 4. In germline, CDR1 is SGHAT, CDR2 FQNNGV. For the CDR3, the DNA is TGTGCCAGCAGCCCTCGGACTAGCGGGTCCTACGAGCAGTACTTC. This codes for CASSPRTSGSYEQYF.

The chain employs TRBV11-3 and TRBJ1-6; D remains unclear. V was shortened by 1 base and J by 8 bases, with 27 bases between the two germline ends. The CDR3 runs to 20 residues. Germline assignment: CDR1 SGHNT and CDR2 YENEEA. The CDR3 bases are TGTGCCAGCAGCTTAGTTAGAGAGGGTTCAAATTTCAATCGCGATTCACCCCTCCACTTT. As protein: CASSLVREGSNFNRDSPLHF. The full variable domain, rest sourced from reference TRBV11-3 and TRBJ1-6, is EAGVVQSPRYKIIEKKQPVAFWCNPISGHNTLYWYLQNLGQGPELLIRYENEEAVDDSQLPKDRFSAERLKGVDSTLKIQPAELGDSAVYLCASSLVREGSNFNRDSPLHFGNGTRLTVT.

This clone was detected only once. The chain joins TRBV9 to TRBJ1-4; D perhaps matches TRBD1 (6 bases). V lost 4 bases and J 1 base, leaving 8 bases between the germline ends. Germline CDR1 is SGDLS and CDR2 is YYNGEE. The CDR3 extends over 14 amino acids. The CDR3 region is CASSSGVTNEKLFF. CDR3 nucleotides: TGTGCCAGCAGCTCAGGGGTAACTAATGAAAAACTGTTTTTT.

The J gene is TRBJ2-3, the V gene TRBV28; 8 nucleotides align to TRBD2. From germline, CDR1 is MDHEN and CDR2 SYDVKM. The trim removed 11 bases at V and 4 bases at J, leaving 11 bases unmatched. The CDR3 spans 14 residues. The chain's CDR3 is CAAGGAGAADTQYF. DNA for the CDR3: TGTGCCGCGGGTGGAGCGGGAGCCGCAGATACGCAGTATTTT.

The chain uses TRBV5-1 and TRBJ1-2, with D possibly being TRBD1 (6 bases). From germline, CDR1 is SGHRS and CDR2 YFSETQ. CDR3 length: 14 amino acids. Trimming stripped 1 base from V and 6 bases from J, with 13 bases between. This CDR3 reads CASSLPLTGHGYTF. The CDR3 DNA reads as TGCGCCAGCAGCTTGCCATTGACAGGACATGGCTACACCTTC.

The J gene is TRBJ2-1, the V gene TRBV11-3; 12 bases match TRBD2. The CDR3 extends over 14 amino acids. V lost 5 bases to trimming and J lost 4 bases; unmatched junction nucleotides: 0. Germline-derived CDR1 and CDR2 are SGHNT and YENEEA. CDR3 coding DNA: TGTGCCAGCAGCGGACTAGCGGGGTACAATGAGCAGTTCTTC. Encoded protein: CASSGLAGYNEQFF.

The rearrangement joins TRBV23-1 to TRBJ1-4; 11 bases align to TRBD1. TRBV23-1 falls under the ORF class, with uncertain function. The CDR3 is made up of 20 amino acids. V was clipped by 3 bases and J by 0 bases; unmatched bases: 12. CDR3 nucleotide sequence: TGCGCCAGCAGTCATCGCAAGGGACAGGGGGTTGTTGCAACTAATGAAAAACTGTTTTTT. It yields the protein CASSHRKGQGVVATNEKLFF.

The V call is TRBV6-5, the J call TRBJ2-7, with D possibly being TRBD2 (5 bases). The CDR3 covers 14 residues. The V end lost 6 bases, the J end lost 3 bases, and 15 bases lay between the germline ends. The germline CDR1 and CDR2 sequences are MNHEY and SVGAGI. CDR3: CASSPVAGLYEQYF. The CDR3, as DNA: TGTGCCAGCAGCCCCGTCGCTGGACTCTACGAGCAGTACTTC.

As regards this clone: Its ends do not fully match the called genes, so a read error is possible. The chain recombines TRBV28 with TRBJ2-5, with TRBD2 identical over 10 bases. This CDR3 comprises 13 residues. CDR1 and CDR2 from the germline V gene are MDHEN and SYDVKM. The CDR3 coding sequence is TGTGCCAGCATAAAAAGCGGGAGGGCCGAGGGCCACTTC. Protein sequence: CASIKSGRAEGHF.

The chain carries TRBV4-1 and TRBJ1-5; D is perhaps TRBD1 (5 bases). The CDR3 runs 15 residues. The V and J ends lost 3 bases and 6 bases respectively, with 15 bases between them. Germline lookup yields CDR1 MGHRA and CDR2 YSYEKL. DNA of the CDR3: TGCGCCAGCAGCCATTCTGACAGTGGTCTTCAGCCCCAGCATTTT. This gives the protein CASSHSDSGLQPQHF.

This rearrangement joins TRBV5-1 to TRBJ1-2; D is perhaps TRBD1 (6 bases). V gave up 4 bases and J gave up 2 bases, with 12 bases separating them. The CDR3 runs 14 residues. CDR1 and CDR2 from the germline V gene are SGHRS and YFSETQ. The CDR3 loop is CASSDLGQNYGYTF. Written as DNA, the CDR3 is TGCGCCAGCAGCGACCTAGGACAGAACTATGGCTACACCTTC.

V and J are TRBV7-9 and TRBJ2-5, with TRBD2 matching 14 bases. V shed 4 bases and J 5 bases; nucleotides not matched to a gene: 3. There are 15 residues in the CDR3. CDR1 is SEHNR and CDR2 is FQNEAQ in the germline V gene (reference sequence). This chain's CDR3 is CASSSGTSGSETQYF. The CDR3 coding sequence is TGTGCCAGCAGCTCCGGGACTAGCGGGAGCGAGACCCAGTACTTC.

V and J are TRBV18 and TRBJ1-2, with no clear D. V lost 3 bases and J lost 6, with 17 bases in between. Looked up from germline, CDR1 is KGHSH and CDR2 is LQKENI. The CDR3 runs 15 residues. The CDR3 bases are TGTGCCAGCTCACCGCAAAACGATGCGGGTAATGGCTACACCTTC. Translation gives CASSPQNDAGNGYTF.

This clone appeared once. V is TRBV2 and J is TRBJ1-5, with 10 bases fitting TRBD1. This CDR3 comprises 15 residues. The V gene's germline CDR1 is SNHLY and CDR2 FYNNEI. V shed 5 bases, J shed 6 bases, and the junction held 7 bases outside the gene matches. Here the CDR3 DNA reads TGTGCCAGCAGTCCTTCGGGACAGGGGATTCAGCCCCAGCATTTT. It is translated as CASSPSGQGIQPQHF. The full variable domain, with the rest looked up from reference TRBV2 and TRBJ1-5, is EPEVTQTPSHQVTQMGQEVILRCVPISNHLYFYWYRQILGQKVEFLVSFYNNEISEKSEIFDDQFSVERPDGSNFTLKIRSTKLEDSAMYFCASSPSGQGIQPQHFGDGTRLSIL.

As concerns this clone: The same CDR3 also results from other DNA sequences found in this sample. This chain connects TRBV3-1 (or the pseudogene TRBV3-2) to TRBJ2-5, with D tentatively TRBD2 (5 bases). V was clipped by 4 bases and J by 4 bases, with 13 bases between them. The CDR3 is made up of 14 amino acids. CDR1 and CDR2 from the germline V gene are LGHDT and YNNKEL (reference sequence). CDR3 protein: CASSLSGGGETQYF. CDR3 bases: TGTGCCAGCAGCCTATCGGGTGGAGGAGAGACCCAGTACTTC.

CDR3 residues: CAWSVGTLSNQPQHF. CDR3 coding DNA: TGTGCCTGGAGTGTGGGCACACTTAGCAATCAGCCCCAGCATTTT. The chain is built from TRBV30 and TRBJ1-5, with no clear D. CDR3 length equals 15 residues. Between the trimmed V and J ends, which lost 0 bases and 0 bases, there was a span of 9 bases. Germline CDR1 reads GTSNPN; CDR2 reads SVGIG (reference sequence).

This clone appeared a few times. The chain links TRBV9 to TRBJ2-3; D gene uncertain. Germline CDR1 SGDLS, CDR2 YYNGEE. The CDR3 has 12 residues. V was pared by 2 bases and J by 4 bases, with 5 bases between. The CDR3 DNA follows: TGTGCCAGCAGCGTCACGGCAGATACGCAGTATTTT. Amino acids: CASSVTADTQYF.

The gene calls are TRBV4-2 and TRBJ2-3; 13 bases map to TRBD2. With V trimmed by 4 bases and J by 9 bases, 19 bases remained unmatched. Germline V gives CDR1 LGHNA, CDR2 YNFKEQ. The CDR3 is 19 residues long. This chain's CDR3 is CASSLSGTSGIPVENTQYF. The CDR3 DNA sequence: TGTGCCAGCAGCCTGTCAGGGACTAGCGGGATCCCGGTGGAGAACACGCAGTATTTT.

This chain links TRBV3-1 (or the pseudogene TRBV3-2) with TRBJ1-4, with a possible D match to TRBD1 (5 bases). V was clipped by 0 bases and J by 11 bases, with 22 bases between them. Germline loops: CDR1 LGHDT, CDR2 YNNKEL (reference sequence). The CDR3 runs to 17 residues. CDR3 amino acids: CASSQDPLDRIRDKLFF. CDR3 nucleotides: TGTGCCAGCAGCCAAGATCCCCTAGACAGAATCCGCGACAAACTGTTTTTT.

The chain is built from TRBV3-1 (or the pseudogene TRBV3-2) and TRBJ2-7; D may be TRBD2 (6 bases). Trimming stripped 3 bases from V and 6 bases from J, with 6 bases between. The CDR3 is 11 residues long. Germline V gene data show CDR1 as LGHDT and CDR2 as YNNKEL (reference sequence). The DNA of the CDR3 is TGTGCCAGCAGCCATAGCGGCGAGCAGTACTTC. Its protein product is CASSHSGEQYF.

This rearrangement joins TRBV7-8 to TRBJ1-6; 8 positions match TRBD1. The CDR3 runs to 18 residues. V was clipped by 1 base and J by 0 bases; unmatched bases: 5. Germline loops: CDR1 SGHVS, CDR2 FQNEAQ. CDR3 region: CASSLGHRGSSYNSPLHF. For the CDR3, the DNA is TGTGCCAGCAGCTTAGGTCACAGGGGGAGCTCCTATAATTCACCCCTCCACTTT.

The chain employs TRBV10-3 and TRBJ1-2; D possibly corresponds to TRBD1 (5 bases). The CDR3 is 14 amino acids. Trimming stripped 4 bases from V and 4 bases from J, with 13 bases between. From germline, CDR1 is ENHRY and CDR2 SYGVKD. Written as DNA, the CDR3 is TGTGCCATCAGTGTAGAAGGGGTCGGCTATGGCTACACCTTC. It is translated as CAISVEGVGYGYTF.

The V call is TRBV5-1, the J call TRBJ1-3, with a tentative D call TRBD1 (5 bases). The germline gives CDR1 SGHRS, CDR2 YFSETQ. The CDR3 is 16 residues long. V dropped 2 bases and J dropped 0 bases, with 12 bases sitting between them. CDR3 loop: CASSLDSLYSGNTIYF. The DNA for the CDR3 is TGCGCCAGCAGCTTAGACAGCCTCTACTCTGGAAACACCATATATTTT.

To note about this clone: One end of the junction varies from germline; a read error may be responsible. This chain links TRBV19 with TRBJ1-2; 9 bases fit TRBD1. CDR3 length: 11 amino acids. The germline gives CDR1 LNHDA, CDR2 SQIVND (reference sequence). This CDR3 is CASSGFRDRAF. CDR3 in DNA: TGTGCCAGTAGTGGTTTCCGGGACAGGGCTTTC.

This chain connects TRBV7-9 to TRBJ2-7; the D gene is possibly TRBD1 (5 bases). The CDR3 runs to 12 residues. The germline V gene encodes CDR1 SEHNR and CDR2 FQNEAQ (reference sequence). V lost 1 base, J lost 7 bases, and 8 bases lay in between. In DNA form, the CDR3 reads TGTGCCAGCAGCTTAGAGGGGCAGGAGCAGTACTTC. Residues: CASSLEGQEQYF. Full variable domain (missing parts from reference TRBV7-9 and TRBJ2-7): DTGVSQNPRHKITKRGQNVTFRCDPISEHNRLYWYRQTLGQGPEFLTYFQNEAQLEKSRLLSDRFSAERPKGSFSTLEIQRTEQGDSAMYLCASSLEGQEQYFGPGTRLTVT.

The chain combines TRBV4-1 with TRBJ1-1; 8 bases are shared with TRBD1. Germline assignment: CDR1 MGHRA and CDR2 YSYEKL. Losses at the gene ends were 1 base for V and 1 base for J; bases not matched to a gene: 8. This CDR3 region has 17 residues. For the CDR3, the DNA is TGCGCCAGCAGCCAAGGGTGGGGCAGGGGGCCGAACACTGAAGCTTTCTTT. Amino acid sequence: CASSQGWGRGPNTEAFF.

The chain carries TRBV9 and TRBJ2-7; TRBD2 is a possible D gene (6 bases). Germline V gene data show CDR1 as SGDLS and CDR2 as YYNGEE. V was trimmed by 4 bases and J by 0 bases, leaving 14 bases between them. The CDR3 is 15 amino acids. In DNA, the CDR3 is TGTGCCAGCAGCAAGGAGGGGACGACCTCCTACGAGCAGTACTTC. Its protein is CASSKEGTTSYEQYF.

The chain joins TRBV14 to TRBJ2-2; D perhaps matches TRBD2 (6 bases). V lost 3 bases, J lost 8 bases, and 10 bases lay in between. This CDR3 spans 13 amino acids. Germline loops: CDR1 SGHDN, CDR2 FVKESK. The DNA for the CDR3 is TGTGCCAGCAGCCAGAGCGGGTTTGGGGAGCTGTTTTTT. Encoded protein: CASSQSGFGELFF.